The 25 T cell receptor beta chains in this list originate from one sample, sequenced in a study of regulatory T cells in long-lasting Graves disease. This sample's time point: newly diagnosed GD, antithyroid drugs for less than 3 months. With RNA extracted from PBMCs as input, the TCR library was made. Construction of TCR beta libraries relied on iRepertoire HTBI primers and on Arm-PCR targeting CDR3 regions. MiXCR, run by TCRdb on the multiplex PCR reads, gives a single entry per CDR3 protein. The repertoire holds 350,000 to 450,000 distinct CDR3 sequences, with 16% as singletons. The same data also contributed to another study, on T cells in Graves' hyperthyroidism and ophthalmopathy.

Specimen: peripheral blood mononuclear cells (PBMCs), collected at new diagnosis, from a patient treated with antithyroid drugs. The receptors here all came from a man aged 35-49 years with Graves disease.

The table lists this clonotype with many counts. The V and J genes are TRBV9 and TRBJ1-5; 9 bases are a match to TRBD1. Losses at the gene ends were 0 bases for V and 5 bases for J; bases not matched to a gene: 3. This CDR3 is built from 15 residues. CDR1 is SGDLS, CDR2 YYNGEE, per germline. The CDR3 DNA reads TGTGCCAGCAGCGTAGGAGGGACAGGGTATCAGCCCCAGCATTTT. Protein sequence: CASSVGGTGYQPQHF.

This clonotype was seen at least ten times. The chain combines TRBV18 with TRBJ2-5; 8 nucleotides agree with TRBD1. The CDR3 has 14 amino acids. V lost 3 bases, J lost 5 bases, and 5 bases stayed unmatched. Germline V gives CDR1 KGHSH, CDR2 LQKENI. This chain's CDR3 is CASSPTGGLETQYF. CDR3 nucleotide sequence: TGTGCCAGCTCACCCACAGGGGGTTTGGAGACCCAGTACTTC.

There are many counts of this clonotype. The chain couples TRBV6-2 or TRBV6-3 to TRBJ2-7, with TRBD1 matching 10 bases. After removal of 6 bases from V and 3 bases from J, the junction contained 2 bases not matched to a gene. From germline, CDR1 is MNHEY and CDR2 SVGEGT. The CDR3 sequence is 13 residues long. In DNA form, the CDR3 reads TGTGCCAGCAGGGGGACAGGGGACTACGAGCAGTACTTC. It encodes CASRGTGDYEQYF.

This clonotype was seen ten or more times. The CDR3 nucleotides are TGCGCCAGCAGCTTGCAGGGGATTAACACTGAAGCTTTCTTT. This translates into CASSLQGINTEAFF. The V gene is TRBV5-1, the J gene TRBJ1-1, with D perhaps TRBD1 (6 bases). This CDR3 is built from 14 residues. Germline V gene data show CDR1 as SGHRS and CDR2 as YFSETQ. V gave up 1 base and J gave up 2 bases, with 9 bases separating them.

The rearrangement joins TRBV6-4 to TRBJ1-6; unclear D gene. The V gene lost 3 bases and the J gene lost 9 bases, with 15 bases spanning the gap. This CDR3 is built from 15 residues. The V gene's germline CDR1 is MRHNA and CDR2 SNTAGT. The CDR3 loop is CASSEPKAGSSPLHF. The CDR3 DNA sequence: TGTGCCAGCAGTGAGCCTAAGGCAGGATCTTCACCCCTCCACTTT.

The sample holds one count of this clonotype. CDR3 residues: CASSPDRVGYTF. The CDR3 DNA reads TGTGCCAGTAGTCCGGACAGGGTTGGCTACACCTTC. The gene calls are TRBV19 and TRBJ1-2; TRBD1 matches 8 bases. This CDR3 region has 12 residues. Unmatched junction bases numbered 3, after V lost 5 bases and J lost 7 bases. Per germline, CDR1 LNHDA and CDR2 SQIVND (reference sequence).

This clonotype was counted only a few times. The rearrangement uses TRBV29-1 and TRBJ2-7; D gene uncertain. Trimming left V 4 bases short and J 3 bases short, with 10 bases between. Looked up from germline, CDR1 is SQVTM and CDR2 is ANQGSEA. This CDR3 contains 12 residues. The CDR3 is CSVVVPGYEQYF. The CDR3 DNA is TGCAGCGTTGTAGTCCCGGGCTACGAGCAGTACTTC.

The chain carries TRBV7-2 and TRBJ2-1, with TRBD2 matching 12 bases. This CDR3 spans 15 amino acids. Germline-derived CDR1 and CDR2 are SGHTA and FQGNSA. The junction had 2 bases not matched to a gene; V was cut back by 2 bases and J by 6 bases. The DNA for the CDR3 is TGTGCCAGCAGCTTACTAGCGGGGGGGCGCAATGAGCAGTTCTTC. This encodes CASSLLAGGRNEQFF.

This clonotype was seen ten or more times. The CDR3 sequence: CSARETVNQPQHF. As DNA, the CDR3 is TGCAGTGCCCGGGAAACGGTCAATCAGCCCCAGCATTTT. The chain uses TRBV20-1 and TRBJ1-5, with D uncertain. The germline V gene has CDR1 DFQATT and CDR2 SNEGSKA (reference sequence). Trimming left V 6 bases short and J 3 bases short, with 12 bases between. This CDR3 spans 13 amino acids.

In this sample, this clonotype turned up a few times. This chain uses TRBV5-6 with TRBJ2-7; D not resolved. Trimming pared 4 bases from V and 2 bases from J, leaving 13 bases between. The CDR3 length is 14 residues. Germline lookup yields CDR1 SGHDT and CDR2 YYEEEE. CDR3 loop: CASSPLVRPYEQYF. The CDR3, as DNA: TGTGCCAGCAGCCCGTTGGTCAGACCCTACGAGCAGTACTTC. The full variable domain, completed using reference TRBV5-6 and TRBJ2-7, is DAGVTQSPTHLIKTRGQQVTLRCSPKSGHDTVSWYQQALGQGPQFIFQYYEEEERQRGNFPDRFSGHQFPNYSSELNVNALLLGDSALYLCASSPLVRPYEQYFGPGTRLTVT.

The chain uses TRBV3-1 and TRBJ1-3, with D possibly matching TRBD1 (5 bases). This CDR3 comprises 14 residues. Germline CDR1 reads LGHDT; CDR2 reads YNNKEL (reference sequence). V gave up 0 bases and J gave up 8 bases, with 11 bases separating them. As DNA, the CDR3 is TGTGCCAGCAGCCAAGACTCGGGGGGAGACACCATATATTTT. It encodes CASSQDSGGDTIYF.

There are many counts of this clonotype. J is TRBJ2-3 and V is TRBV5-4; 9 bases are shared with TRBD2. The CDR3 has 14 residues. V trimming: 4 bases; J trimming: 3 bases; junction bases outside the gene matches: 3. The germline gives CDR1 SGHNT, CDR2 YYREEE (reference sequence). The CDR3 is CASSRGGATDTQYF. CDR3 nucleotide sequence: TGTGCCAGCAGCCGCGGGGGGGCGACAGATACGCAGTATTTT.

There are a few counts of this clonotype. J is TRBJ2-2 and V is TRBV7-9; D is uncertain. Germline lookup yields CDR1 SEHNR and CDR2 FQNEAQ (reference sequence). This CDR3 has 12 amino acids. V was trimmed by 4 bases and J by 6 bases, leaving 6 bases between them. The CDR3 region has the DNA TGTGCCAGCAGCTCCCCCCCCGGGGAGCTGTTTTTT. Its protein is CASSSPPGELFF. The entire variable domain, with the rest obtained from reference TRBV7-9 and TRBJ2-2, is as follows: DTGVSQNPRHKITKRGQNVTFRCDPISEHNRLYWYRQTLGQGPEFLTYFQNEAQLEKSRLLSDRFSAERPKGSFSTLEIQRTEQGDSAMYLCASSSPPGELFFGEGSRLTVL.

This clonotype showed up many times. Here the CDR3 DNA reads TGTGCCAGCAGCCAATCGGCAGCCACCGGCTCTGGAAACACCATATATTTT. Its protein product is CASSQSAATGSGNTIYF. The genes are TRBV16 and TRBJ1-3, with no clear D. The CDR3 extends over 17 amino acids. Per the germline V gene, CDR1 is KGHSY and CDR2 is FQNENV. V was clipped by 0 bases and J by 0 bases, with 12 bases between them.

This clonotype has at least ten counts. The chain recombines TRBV7-8 with TRBJ2-1, with D perhaps being TRBD1 or TRBD2 (5 bases each). CDR3 length equals 14 residues. The ends were cut back, 6 bases at V and 0 bases at J, with 9 bases in the middle. Germline V gene sequence: CDR1 SGHVS, CDR2 FQNEAQ. This CDR3 reads CASSFGTSYNEQFF. The CDR3 DNA is TGTGCCAGCAGTTTCGGGACCTCCTACAATGAGCAGTTCTTC.

The sample holds a few counts of this clonotype. The rearrangement joins TRBV6-1 to TRBJ1-2; D call uncertain. Germline V CDR1 and CDR2: MNHNS, SASEGT. Trimming cost V 5 bases and J 2 bases, with 9 bases left between them. There are 13 residues in the CDR3. The CDR3 DNA follows: TGTGCCAGCAGTAAGCGGCCGAACTATGGCTACACCTTC. It specifies CASSKRPNYGYTF.

This clonotype was seen many times. This rearrangement joins TRBV6-5 to TRBJ2-1; 8 bases align to TRBD1. In germline, CDR1 is MNHEY, CDR2 SVGAGI. V was clipped by 0 bases and J by 6 bases; unmatched bases: 4. The CDR3 is 15 residues long. CDR3 DNA: TGTGCCAGCAGTTACTCCGGGACAGGCATCAATGAGCAGTTCTTC. The encoded protein is CASSYSGTGINEQFF.

This clonotype came up a few times. A much larger clone sits a single nucleotide away, making a read error possible. The rearrangement links TRBV2 to TRBJ1-6; perhaps TRBD1 as D (5 bases). The V end was cut by 6 bases, the J end by 10 bases, with 16 bases between. The germline V gene has CDR1 SNHLY and CDR2 FYNNEI. The CDR3 consists of 14 residues. CDR3 DNA: TGTGCCAGCAGGGGGCCGATGGGGAACTCACCCCTCCACTTT. It codes for CASRGPMGNSPLHF.

This clonotype appeared many times. The rearrangement uses TRBV20-1 and TRBJ2-1; D perhaps matches TRBD1 (5 bases). V lost 6 bases and J 4 bases, leaving 16 bases between the germline ends. The CDR3 loop spans 14 amino acids. Germline loops: CDR1 DFQATT, CDR2 SNEGSKA (reference sequence). CDR3 amino acids: CSATQVKGYNEQFF. For the CDR3, the DNA is TGCAGTGCAACACAGGTTAAGGGTTACAATGAGCAGTTCTTC.

Only a few counts were recorded for this clonotype. The V gene is TRBV28, the J gene TRBJ1-2; 7 nucleotides match TRBD1. V dropped 0 bases and J dropped 7; count of bases not matched to a gene: 2. The length of the CDR3 is 13 residues. CDR1 is MDHEN and CDR2 is SYDVKM in the germline V gene. The CDR3 region is CASSLWDRIGYTF. CDR3 in DNA: TGTGCCAGCAGTTTATGGGACAGGATTGGCTACACCTTC.

This clonotype appeared a few times. This sequence joins TRBV6-2 or TRBV6-3 and TRBJ1-2; unclear D gene. CDR3 length: 12 residues. The germline CDR1 and CDR2 sequences are MNHEY and SVGEGT. V was shortened by 0 bases and J by 3 bases, with 2 bases between the two germline ends. CDR3 in DNA: TGTGCCAGCAGTTACTCGGACTATGGCTACACCTTC. This sequence encodes CASSYSDYGYTF.

This clonotype has ten or more counts. The V call is TRBV30, the J call TRBJ2-5; D could derive from TRBD1 or TRBD2 (5 bases each). Germline lookup yields CDR1 GTSNPN and CDR2 SVGIG (reference sequence). The CDR3 runs to 12 residues. Trimming took off 6 bases at V and 5 bases at J, with 13 bases between the two ends. The CDR3 nucleotides are TGTGCCTGCCACCGAGGGGCGGAGACCCAGTACTTC. Translation gives CACHRGAETQYF. The whole variable domain, remainder taken from reference TRBV30 and TRBJ2-5, is SQTIHQWPATLVQPVGSPLSLECTVEGTSNPNLYWYRQAAGRGLQLLFYSVGIGQISSEVPQNLSASRPQDRQFILSSKKLLLSDSGFYLCACHRGAETQYFGPGTRLLVL.

The chain couples TRBV6-2 or TRBV6-3 to TRBJ1-1; D not resolved. This CDR3 region has 13 residues. Germline V gene sequence: CDR1 MNHEY, CDR2 SVGEGT. Trimming took 5 bases from V and 13 from J, leaving 20 bases between them. The chain's CDR3 is CASSEVGGASLFF. DNA of the CDR3: TGTGCCAGCAGTGAAGTGGGAGGAGCCAGTCTTTTCTTT.

This clonotype was counted many times. The rearrangement joins TRBV12-3 or TRBV12-4 to TRBJ1-2; D uncertain. With 1 base removed from V and 5 bases from J, the gap between germline ends came to 11 bases. The CDR3 totals 14 residues. The CDR3 region has the DNA TGTGCCAGCAGTTTAGTGGAGCGTCCATATGGCTACACCTTC. Amino acid sequence: CASSLVERPYGYTF.

This clonotype occurred a few times. The rearrangement joins TRBV5-1 to TRBJ1-5, with no clear D. V was pared by 0 bases and J by 4 bases, with 5 bases between. CDR1 and CDR2 (germline): SGHRS, YFSETQ. The CDR3 consists of 13 residues. The CDR3, as DNA: TGCGCCAGCAGCTTGGAGATAAATCAGCCCCAGCATTTT. Protein: CASSLEINQPQHF.